These 29 T cell receptor beta chains share one sample of origin, sequenced in a study of shared clonotypes between healthy human individuals. Cells designated naive CD8 were CD45RO-negative and were positively selected for CCR7, with terminally differentiated effector memory CD45RA+ cells excluded. Using immunoSEQ multiplex PCR, the repertoire was profiled, and TCRdb retains in-frame clones only, with some absent. The sample contains about 2,200,000 clones, more than 85% of which appear only once. The specimen was naive CD8+ T cells from PBMCs. These receptors were obtained from a man aged 18 to 30 in good health. Some clones in this sample may be carry-over from other donors' samples.

V is TRBV29-1 and J is TRBJ1-1; TRBD1 is a possible D gene (5 bases). Trimming took off 4 bases at V and 5 bases at J, with 14 bases between the two ends. The CDR3 consists of 13 residues. The germline V gene has CDR1 SQVTM and CDR2 ANQGSEA. In DNA form, the CDR3 reads TGCAGCGTTGCGGGGGGATTGGGAACTGAAGCTTTCTTT. Its translation: CSVAGGLGTEAFF.

V gene TRBV6-5 combines with J gene TRBJ2-1; the match to TRBD2 covers 8 bases. The germline gives CDR1 MNHEY, CDR2 SVGAGI. The CDR3 contains 15 residues. V gave up 6 bases and J gave up 3 bases; unmatched junction bases: 7. The CDR3 DNA is TGTGCCAGCAGCCCAGGGACTAGGGGCTACAATGAGCAGTTCTTC. It codes for CASSPGTRGYNEQFF.

The gene calls are TRBV11-2 and TRBJ2-3; 9 nucleotides line up with TRBD1. The CDR3 is 15 residues long. Germline V gives CDR1 SGHAT, CDR2 FQNNGV. V was clipped by 1 base and J by 5 bases; unmatched bases: 4. CDR3 in amino acids: CASSLVGQGIDTQYF. The CDR3 coding sequence is TGTGCCAGCAGCTTAGTTGGACAGGGGATAGATACGCAGTATTTT.

The chain joins TRBV4-3 to TRBJ1-1; 12 positions agree with TRBD1. Germline CDR1 LGHNA, CDR2 YSLEER. Trimming cost V 4 bases and J 5 bases; bases outside gene matches: 2. The CDR3 covers 14 residues. The DNA of the CDR3 is TGCGCCAGCAGCCGGGACAGGGGGCAGACTGAAGCTTTCTTT. Amino acid sequence: CASSRDRGQTEAFF.

The V gene is TRBV7-9, the J gene TRBJ2-2; D may correspond to TRBD1 or TRBD2 (5 bases each). CDR1 is SEHNR, CDR2 FQNEAQ, per germline (reference sequence). This CDR3 has 12 residues. Trimming took off 7 bases at V and 7 bases at J, with 10 bases between the two ends. CDR3 sequence: CASTDGGGELFF. As DNA, the CDR3 is TGTGCCAGCACCGATGGGGGCGGGGAGCTGTTTTTT.

The rearrangement links TRBV28 to TRBJ2-1; TRBD2 agrees at 8 bases. Germline values: CDR1 MDHEN, CDR2 SYDVKM. V was pared by 7 bases and J by 4 bases, with 9 bases of the junction left unmatched. This CDR3 is 15 amino acids long. The CDR3 DNA reads as TGTGCCAGCAAAGCAGCGGGAGACGGGTACAATGAGCAGTTCTTC. It is translated as CASKAAGDGYNEQFF.

A single count supports this clone. This specimen includes other DNA sequences encoding the same CDR3. The chain uses TRBV9 and TRBJ2-7; a possible D gene is TRBD1 (6 bases). CDR3 size: 14 residues. The germline V and J ends were trimmed by 0 bases and 1 base, with 8 bases remaining between them. The germline CDR1 and CDR2 sequences are SGDLS and YYNGEE. The CDR3 loop is CASSVAGQSYEQYF. Written as DNA, the CDR3 is TGTGCCAGCAGCGTAGCGGGACAATCCTACGAGCAGTACTTC.

The chain joins TRBV6-1 to TRBJ2-7; D is undetermined. V was shortened by 3 bases and J by 0 bases, with 9 bases between the two germline ends. The CDR3 is made up of 14 amino acids. Germline CDR1 reads MNHNS; CDR2 reads SASEGT. In DNA, the CDR3 is TGTGCCAGCAGTGACGAGGTCCGCTCCTACGAGCAGTACTTC. Translation: CASSDEVRSYEQYF.

The chain carries TRBV7-8 and TRBJ2-5; TRBD2 matches 10 bases. Germline trimming cut 1 base from V and 7 bases from J; bases unmatched to any gene: 6. In germline, CDR1 is SGHVS, CDR2 FQNEAQ. The CDR3 is 15 amino acids. This CDR3 reads CASSLGSGRVATQYF. For the CDR3, the DNA is TGTGCCAGCAGCTTAGGGAGCGGGAGGGTGGCGACCCAGTACTTC.

This chain joins TRBV21-1 and TRBJ2-7; the D segment call TRBD1 is taken from the table without a DNA check. TRBV21-1 is a known pseudogene. CDR3 length: 20 residues. CDR3 sequence: CASIKTVGSRDREISYEQYF. CDR3 DNA sequence: TGTGCCAGCATCAAGACGGTGGGGTCACGGGACAGGGAAATATCCTACGAGCAGTACTTC.

CDR3 nucleotides: TGTGCCAGCAGTTACTCGGAGGAGTCGAGCTATGGCTACACCTTC. Translating it yields CASSYSEESSYGYTF. The rearrangement uses TRBV6-5 and TRBJ1-2; D is unresolved. Germline CDR1 and CDR2: MNHEY and SVGAGI. Trimming took 0 bases from V and 4 from J, leaving 12 bases between them. This CDR3 is built from 15 residues.

The V gene is TRBV10-3, the J gene TRBJ1-2; D is uncertain. Germline V CDR1 and CDR2: ENHRY, SYGVKD. The CDR3 covers 14 residues. The V end lost 5 bases, the J end lost 0 bases, and 10 bases lay between the germline ends. DNA for the CDR3: TGTGCCATCAGTTTACGAGACCCTAACTATGGCTACACCTTC. Translation: CAISLRDPNYGYTF.

This rearrangement joins TRBV19 to TRBJ1-2; unclear D gene. The germline V gene has CDR1 LNHDA and CDR2 SQIVND (reference sequence). The V end lost 1 base, the J end lost 6 bases, and 18 bases lay between the germline ends. This CDR3 region has 16 residues. CDR3 DNA sequence: TGTGCCAGTAGTATAGTTACAATTGCTGGTTGGGATGGCTACACCTTC. Translated: CASSIVTIAGWDGYTF. Variable domain in full (rest from reference TRBV19 and TRBJ1-2): DGGITQSPKYLFRKEGQNVTLSCEQNLNHDAMYWYRQDPGQGLRLIYYSQIVNDFQKGDIAEGYSVSREKKESFPLTVTSAQKNPTAFYLCASSIVTIAGWDGYTFGSGTRLTVV.

This chain connects TRBV2 to TRBJ2-3; D not certain. The CDR3 loop spans 15 amino acids. Germline loops: CDR1 SNHLY, CDR2 FYNNEI. Trimming pared 6 bases from V and 2 bases from J, leaving 15 bases between. CDR3 residues: CASSLEVAFTDTQYF. Here the CDR3 DNA reads TGTGCCAGCAGCCTAGAGGTCGCTTTCACAGATACGCAGTATTTT.

The chain uses TRBV19 and TRBJ2-3, with TRBD1 matching over 11 bases. From germline, CDR1 is LNHDA and CDR2 SQIVND (reference sequence). There are 15 residues in the CDR3. J was trimmed by 4 bases and V by 5 bases; bases with no gene match: 5. The CDR3 region has the DNA TGTGCCAGTAGTGGTAGGACAGGGGGCGCAGATACGCAGTATTTT. As protein: CASSGRTGGADTQYF.

This rearrangement joins TRBV7-9 to TRBJ2-6; D possibly corresponds to TRBD2 (5 bases). V lost 8 bases and J lost 3, with 11 bases in between. The germline V gene encodes CDR1 SEHNR and CDR2 FQNEAQ (reference sequence). This CDR3 region has 14 residues. In DNA, the CDR3 is TGTGCCAGCCTGCTCGGGGTTGGGGCCAACGTCCTGACTTTC. This gives the protein CASLLGVGANVLTF. The full variable domain, with the rest looked up from reference TRBV7-9 and TRBJ2-6, is DTGVSQNPRHKITKRGQNVTFRCDPISEHNRLYWYRQTLGQGPEFLTYFQNEAQLEKSRLLSDRFSAERPKGSFSTLEIQRTEQGDSAMYLCASLLGVGANVLTFGAGSRLTVL.

The chain joins TRBV28 to TRBJ2-7, with TRBD2 matching over 9 bases. This CDR3 comprises 14 residues. The germline CDR1 and CDR2 sequences are MDHEN and SYDVKM. With 3 bases clipped from V and 6 bases from J, the junction kept 6 bases outside the gene matches. CDR3 amino acids: CASSFELAGSEQYF. The CDR3 DNA follows: TGTGCCAGCAGTTTTGAACTAGCGGGCAGCGAGCAGTACTTC.

V and J are TRBV15 and TRBJ2-1; 9 bases line up with TRBD2. This CDR3 has 14 residues. The V gene end was trimmed by 3 bases and the J gene end by 8 bases; junction bases not matched to a gene: 5. Per germline, CDR1 LNHNV and CDR2 YYDKDF (reference sequence). The CDR3 DNA reads TGTGCCACCAGCAGTAGCGGGAGTTTCCATGAGCAGTTCTTC. Translation gives CATSSSGSFHEQFF.

As for this clone: Different DNA sequences within this sample yield the same CDR3. The chain recombines TRBV9 with TRBJ2-7, with 8 bases identical to TRBD2. The CDR3 covers 13 residues. J gave up 3 bases and V 3 bases, and 2 bases lay outside the gene matches. Germline-derived CDR1 and CDR2 are SGDLS and YYNGEE. CDR3 nucleotide sequence: TGTGCCAGCAGCGGGACTAGCAGCTACGAGCAGTACTTC. Translating gives CASSGTSSYEQYF.

Notes on this clone: The sample carries other DNA sequences with the same CDR3. The chain has TRBV27 and TRBJ2-1; 7 nucleotides align to TRBD2. There are 16 residues in the CDR3. Germline assignment: CDR1 MNHEY and CDR2 SMNVEV (reference sequence). V lost 0 bases to trimming and J lost 2 bases; unmatched junction nucleotides: 4. Here the CDR3 reads CASSLSAGSAYNEQFF. CDR3 nucleotides: TGTGCCAGCAGTTTATCAGCGGGGTCGGCCTACAATGAGCAGTTCTTC.

The chain links TRBV5-1 to TRBJ1-4; D gene ambiguous. The germline CDR1 and CDR2 sequences are SGHRS and YFSETQ. Trimming cost V 5 bases and J 1 base, with 9 bases left between them. The CDR3 runs 14 residues. CDR3 sequence reads: CASRGGLTNEKLFF. The CDR3 DNA follows: TGCGCCAGCAGGGGAGGGTTAACTAATGAAAAACTGTTTTTT.

This clone has just one count. The CDR3 DNA follows: TGTGCCAGCAGCTGGAGCACGGGCGGCGAACCCCAAGAGACCCAGTACTTC. It is translated as CASSWSTGGEPQETQYF. V gene TRBV7-9 combines with J gene TRBJ2-5; D is uncertain. Trimming shortened V by 4 bases and J by 1 base, and 19 bases separated the two germline ends. CDR1 is SEHNR and CDR2 is FQNEAQ in the germline V gene (reference sequence). The CDR3 runs 17 residues.

The V call is TRBV7-9, the J call TRBJ2-7, with D uncertain. The CDR3 is made up of 14 amino acids. Deletions cut 3 bases from V and 3 bases from J, with 12 bases between. Germline CDR1 is SEHNR and CDR2 is FQNEAQ (reference sequence). CDR3 loop: CASSLEWRFYEQYF. The CDR3 DNA reads TGTGCCAGCAGCTTGGAATGGCGGTTCTACGAGCAGTACTTC.

Regarding this clone: Mismatch with germline at one junction end may stem from a read error. The rearrangement links TRBV27 to TRBJ2-1; no clear D. Per germline, CDR1 MNHEY and CDR2 SMNVEV (reference sequence). This CDR3 contains 14 residues. The CDR3: CASSYDSSFNEQFF. Here the CDR3 DNA reads TGTGCCAGCAGTTACGACTCCTCCTTCAATGAGCAGTTCTTC.

CDR3 sequence: CASSWRGLAGHEQYF. Here the CDR3 DNA reads TGCGCCAGCAGCTGGAGAGGACTAGCGGGCCACGAGCAGTACTTC. The rearrangement uses TRBV5-1 and TRBJ2-7; 11 positions agree with TRBD2. This CDR3 is built from 15 residues. Germline values: CDR1 SGHRS, CDR2 YFSETQ. With V trimmed by 3 bases and J by 5 bases, 7 bases remained unmatched.

Written as DNA, the CDR3 is TGTGCCAGCAGCACGCCGGGACCTAATGAAAAACTGTTTTTT. Translating gives CASSTPGPNEKLFF. The J gene is TRBJ1-4, the V gene TRBV7-9, with D perhaps matching TRBD1 (5 bases). The germline V gene encodes CDR1 SEHNR and CDR2 FQNEAQ (reference sequence). The V end lost 5 bases, the J end lost 3 bases, and 10 bases lay between the germline ends. The CDR3 is made up of 14 amino acids.

The chain links TRBV19 to TRBJ2-7; 9 bases are shared with TRBD1. V trimming: 9 bases; J trimming: 3 bases; junction bases outside the gene matches: 12. This CDR3 region has 15 residues. Germline V gives CDR1 LNHDA, CDR2 SQIVND (reference sequence). The CDR3 spells CASAPGQGNGYEQYF. DNA for the CDR3: TGTGCCAGCGCTCCGGGACAGGGAAATGGCTACGAGCAGTACTTC. The full variable domain, its missing parts supplied by reference TRBV19 and TRBJ2-7, is DGGITQSPKYLFRKEGQNVTLSCEQNLNHDAMYWYRQDPGQGLRLIYYSQIVNDFQKGDIAEGYSVSREKKESFPLTVTSAQKNPTAFYLCASAPGQGNGYEQYFGPGTRLTVT.

This clone was counted once. V and J are TRBV5-5 and TRBJ2-1; 10 bases are a match to TRBD2. Germline CDR1 SGHKS, CDR2 YYEKEE (reference sequence). Trimming took 3 bases from V and 7 from J; bases not matched to a gene: 7. The CDR3 sequence is 15 residues long. The CDR3 nucleotides read TGTGCCAGCAGCTGGGCTAGCGGGAGAGGAAATGAGCAGTTCTTC. Its protein is CASSWASGRGNEQFF.

V and J are TRBV27 and TRBJ1-1; 8 bases agree with TRBD1. The V segment lost 6 bases and the J segment 1 base; nucleotides outside the gene matches: 13. The CDR3 is made up of 17 amino acids. The germline V gene has CDR1 MNHEY and CDR2 SMNVEV (reference sequence). In nucleotides, the CDR3 is TGTGCCAGCAGCCCCTGGGGCCTCGACAGGGGGAACACTGAAGCTTTCTTT. Amino acids: CASSPWGLDRGNTEAFF.